Each of the 25 T cell receptor beta chains below was sequenced from the same sample in a study of cytomegalovirus exposure and HLA in healthy donors. The assay was immunoSEQ multiplex PCR, and TCRdb's table has in-frame clones only and misses some. The sample shows 190,000 or so clones, about four fifths of them seen only once. Sequences were obtained from PBMCs. The source is a young woman in good health and CMV-seropositive.

The chain employs TRBV9 and TRBJ2-1, with 7 positions matching TRBD2. Per the germline V gene, CDR1 is SGDLS and CDR2 is YYNGEE. The trim removed 0 bases at V and 7 bases at J, leaving 16 bases unmatched. The CDR3 loop spans 18 amino acids. The CDR3 loop is CASSVAVVAGALGNEQFF. In DNA, the CDR3 is TGTGCCAGCAGCGTAGCTGTTGTAGCGGGCGCGTTGGGGAATGAGCAGTTCTTC.

The chain is built from TRBV5-4 and TRBJ2-7, with D maybe TRBD2 (6 bases). The germline CDR1 and CDR2 sequences are SGHNT and YYREEE (reference sequence). The CDR3 is 16 residues long. V lost 0 bases, J lost 2 bases, and 15 bases lay in between. CDR3 DNA: TGTGCCAGCAGCTTGGCCGGGGGTGTCGGGGCCTACGAGCAGTACTTC. It specifies CASSLAGGVGAYEQYF.

A few counts support this clone. This chain uses TRBV6-5 with TRBJ2-4; TRBD1 aligns across 8 bases. V gave up 6 bases and J gave up 6 bases; unmatched junction bases: 10. Looked up from germline, CDR1 is MNHEY and CDR2 is SVGAGI. This CDR3 is built from 15 residues. The CDR3 region has the DNA TGTGCCAGCAGCAACGATGGACAGGGTCGAAACATTCAGTACTTC. Amino acid sequence: CASSNDGQGRNIQYF.

The chain carries TRBV9 and TRBJ2-7, with TRBD1 matching over 7 bases. The CDR3 length is 14 residues. Germline V lookup: CDR1 SGDLS, CDR2 YYNGEE. Losses at the gene ends were 4 bases for V and 3 bases for J; bases not matched to a gene: 7. This chain's CDR3 is CASSPRDRIYEQYF. CDR3 coding DNA: TGTGCCAGCAGCCCCCGGGACAGAATCTACGAGCAGTACTTC. Full variable domain (rest looked up from reference TRBV9 and TRBJ2-7): DSGVTQTPKHLITATGQRVTLRCSPRSGDLSVYWYQQSLDQGLQFLIQYYNGEERAKGNILERFSAQQFPDLHSELNLSSLELGDSALYFCASSPRDRIYEQYFGPGTRLTVT.

This clone appeared a single time. The V call is TRBV27, the J call TRBJ2-3, with a possible D match to TRBD1 (6 bases). The CDR3 spans 15 residues. V dropped 6 bases and J dropped 6 bases, with 19 bases sitting between them. Per the germline V gene, CDR1 is MNHEY and CDR2 is SMNVEV (reference sequence). DNA of the CDR3: TGTGCCAGCAGGGACAGAGGTTTCGCAGGGGATACGCAGTATTTT. Translation gives CASRDRGFAGDTQYF.

J is TRBJ2-7 and V is TRBV19; D call uncertain. Per the germline V gene, CDR1 is LNHDA and CDR2 is SQIVND (reference sequence). V lost 4 bases and J 3 bases, leaving 10 bases between the germline ends. The CDR3 sequence is 13 residues long. The CDR3 loop reads CASSTTNNYEQYF. CDR3 DNA sequence: TGTGCCAGTAGTACGACAAATAACTACGAGCAGTACTTC.

This clone was seen a few times. The chain joins TRBV5-4 to TRBJ2-7, with D unresolved. V lost 0 bases to trimming and J lost 0 bases, with 10 bases between them. The length of the CDR3 is 15 residues. The germline CDR1 and CDR2 sequences are SGHNT and YYREEE (reference sequence). The CDR3 spells CASSLGGLSSYEQYF. The CDR3 DNA reads as TGTGCCAGCAGCTTGGGAGGTCTAAGCTCCTACGAGCAGTACTTC.

The V gene is TRBV6-1, the J gene TRBJ1-4, with no clear D. This CDR3 contains 18 residues. CDR1 and CDR2 from the germline V gene are MNHNS and SASEGT. Trimming removed 2 bases at V and 5 bases at J, with 21 bases between. The CDR3 DNA is TGTGCCAGCAGTGAACCGATTCCCCGGAGGAACCGGAATGAAAAACTGTTTTTT. Translating gives CASSEPIPRRNRNEKLFF.

The rearrangement links TRBV5-4 to TRBJ2-7; 8 bases fit TRBD2. This CDR3 is built from 16 residues. The junction had 13 bases not matched to a gene; V was cut back by 4 bases and J by 4 bases. Germline CDR1 and CDR2: SGHNT and YYREEE (reference sequence). The CDR3 region is CASSRYGGANVYEQYF. In DNA, the CDR3 is TGTGCCAGCAGCAGGTACGGGGGGGCTAATGTATACGAGCAGTACTTC.

This clone was seen a single time. The V gene is TRBV7-9, the J gene TRBJ1-1; the D is unclear. The germline gives CDR1 SEHNR, CDR2 FQNEAQ (reference sequence). CDR3 length: 17 amino acids. Trimming cost V 5 bases and J 10 bases, with 29 bases left between them. CDR3 in DNA: TGTGCCAGCAGCCCCGATGGTCAACCAAGATCAACACGGGGAGCTTTCTTT. Its translation is CASSPDGQPRSTRGAFF.

The J gene is TRBJ2-5, the V gene TRBV5-1; 12 positions agree with TRBD2. Germline CDR1 SGHRS, CDR2 YFSETQ. The J segment lost 0 bases and the V segment lost 3 bases, leaving 6 bases of the junction unmatched. The CDR3 is made up of 17 amino acids. CDR3 loop: CASSWPGLAGHQETQYF. The CDR3 nucleotides read TGCGCCAGCAGCTGGCCCGGACTAGCGGGGCACCAAGAGACCCAGTACTTC.

The V call is TRBV18, the J call TRBJ1-1; TRBD1 matches 7 bases. Germline V gene data show CDR1 as KGHSH and CDR2 as LQKENI. With V trimmed by 0 bases and J by 3 bases, 4 bases remained unmatched. The CDR3 sequence is 15 residues long. The CDR3 sequence: CASSPPAGGYTEAFF. CDR3 nucleotides: TGTGCCAGCTCACCACCAGCAGGGGGTTACACTGAAGCTTTCTTT.

The chain recombines TRBV27 with TRBJ2-1; 8 bases agree with TRBD2. The V gene end was trimmed by 6 bases and the J gene end by 8 bases; junction bases not matched to a gene: 12. This CDR3 comprises 15 residues. The germline CDR1 and CDR2 sequences are MNHEY and SMNVEV (reference sequence). CDR3 residues: CASSGGTRLVHEQFF. In DNA, the CDR3 is TGTGCCAGCAGCGGCGGGACTAGGCTCGTCCATGAGCAGTTCTTC.

The J gene is TRBJ1-1, the V gene TRBV7-2, with D uncertain. The CDR3 is 14 amino acids. The V gene's germline CDR1 is SGHTA and CDR2 FQGNSA. Trimming removed 5 bases at V and 1 base at J, with 11 bases between. The CDR3 DNA reads TGTGCCAGCAGCCGACTACTCGGGAACACTGAAGCTTTCTTT. Its translation is CASSRLLGNTEAFF.

The chain joins TRBV2 to TRBJ2-1; 10 nucleotides match TRBD1. The junction had 3 bases not matched to a gene; V was cut back by 4 bases and J by 0 bases. Germline V gene data show CDR1 as SNHLY and CDR2 as FYNNEI. CDR3 length: 16 amino acids. CDR3 in amino acids: CASSVRDRGSYNEQFF. The CDR3 coding sequence is TGTGCCAGCAGTGTTCGGGACAGGGGCTCCTACAATGAGCAGTTCTTC.

V usage is TRBV4-1 and J usage is TRBJ2-7, with 8 bases that match TRBD1. This CDR3 comprises 14 residues. V lost 5 bases, J lost 4 bases, and 7 bases stayed unmatched. CDR1 and CDR2 from the germline V gene are MGHRA and YSYEKL. The CDR3 nucleotides read TGCGCCAGCAGCTCCGGGACAGGCCCTTACGAGCAGTACTTC. Protein sequence: CASSSGTGPYEQYF.

In DNA, the CDR3 is TGCGCCAGCAGCTTGGCCAACCCGGAAGGAGATGGCTACACCTTC. This gives the protein CASSLANPEGDGYTF. V usage is TRBV5-1 and J usage is TRBJ1-2; D not resolved. The CDR3 contains 15 residues. Trimming pared 0 bases from V and 6 bases from J, leaving 15 bases between. Germline CDR1 is SGHRS and CDR2 is YFSETQ.

J is TRBJ2-2 and V is TRBV7-2; D gene ambiguous. V lost 2 bases, J lost 5 bases, and 6 bases lay in between. Germline V gene sequence: CDR1 SGHTA, CDR2 FQGNSA. There are 13 residues in the CDR3. The CDR3 DNA is TGTGCCAGCAGCTTATCGAGTACCGGGGAGCTGTTTTTT. This gives the protein CASSLSSTGELFF. The variable domain in full, with the rest retrieved from reference TRBV7-2 and TRBJ2-2, is GAGVSQSPSNKVTEKGKDVELRCDPISGHTALYWYRQSLGQGLEFLIYFQGNSAPDKSGLPSDRFSAERTGGSVSTLTIQRTQQEDSAVYLCASSLSSTGELFFGEGSRLTVL.

The chain combines TRBV2 with TRBJ2-5, with 12 positions matching TRBD2. V gave up 3 bases and J gave up 4 bases; unmatched junction bases: 6. CDR1 and CDR2 (germline): SNHLY, FYNNEI. CDR3 length: 16 amino acids. Here the CDR3 reads CASSEEAGLAGETQYF. Written as DNA, the CDR3 is TGTGCCAGCAGTGAGGAGGCGGGACTAGCGGGAGAGACCCAGTACTTC.

This chain links TRBV6-1 with TRBJ1-2, with D possibly TRBD1 on 6 matching bases. CDR1 is MNHNS, CDR2 SASEGT, per germline. V was pared by 7 bases and J by 8 bases, with 20 bases between. The CDR3 consists of 14 residues. This CDR3 reads CASTPRGGLRGYTF. CDR3 DNA: TGTGCCAGCACCCCAAGGGGGGGGCTGAGGGGCTACACCTTC.

There are a few counts of this clone. The rearrangement joins TRBV9 to TRBJ1-1, with D possibly TRBD1 on 5 matching bases. Germline V gives CDR1 SGDLS, CDR2 YYNGEE. V was cut by 4 bases and J by 14 bases, with 15 bases left in between. The length of the CDR3 is 11 residues. CDR3 DNA sequence: TGTGCCAGCAGCACCCGTGGGGGGGGGTTCTTT. This encodes CASSTRGGGFF.

The V gene is TRBV4-2, the J gene TRBJ2-6; 8 nucleotides align to TRBD2. This CDR3 comprises 19 residues. J gave up 0 bases and V 0 bases, and 7 bases lay outside the gene matches. The germline gives CDR1 LGHNA, CDR2 YNFKEQ. The CDR3 sequence is CASSQDRVAGNSGANVLTF. CDR3 nucleotides: TGTGCCAGCAGCCAAGATCGGGTAGCGGGGAACTCTGGGGCCAACGTCCTGACTTTC.

This clone was detected ten times or more. CDR3: CASSQDRRTGELFF. The DNA for the CDR3 is TGCGCCAGCAGCCAAGATAGGAGGACCGGGGAGCTGTTTTTT. J is TRBJ2-2 and V is TRBV4-1, with D maybe TRBD2 (5 bases). The germline gives CDR1 MGHRA, CDR2 YSYEKL. V was trimmed by 0 bases and J by 5 bases, leaving 7 bases between them. The CDR3 runs 14 residues.

For this clone: Other DNA variants within this sample encode the same CDR3. This sequence joins TRBV7-6 and TRBJ2-3, with D tentatively TRBD2 (6 bases). The CDR3 is 13 amino acids. Germline lookup yields CDR1 SGHVS and CDR2 FNYEAQ. V lost 4 bases and J lost 4, with 9 bases in between. The CDR3 loop is CASSSGGADTQYF. The CDR3 DNA reads as TGTGCCAGCAGCTCGGGCGGGGCAGATACGCAGTATTTT.

The CDR3 loop is CASSFVRGASWETQYF. CDR3 nucleotides: TGTGCCAGCAGCTTTGTACGGGGGGCCAGTTGGGAGACCCAGTACTTC. The rearrangement uses TRBV12-1 and TRBJ2-5; TRBD2 is taken as the D call from the table, unchecked against the DNA. TRBV12-1 is marked as a pseudogene. The CDR3 is 16 residues long.